Its frequency marks the clone carrying this T cell receptor (beta chain) as medium-sized. The target antigen is unknown. Researchers prepared the TRB cDNA libraries using 5' RACE with UMI labels. TCRdb reworked the 5' RACE reads into one entry per CDR3 protein, no DNA. This table holds some 6,200 distinct CDR3 sequences. The germline gives CDR1 MNHNY, CDR2 SVGAGI (reference sequence). The CDR3 is 14 amino acids. The data are from a study of CXCR3-negative and CXCR3-positive naive CD8 T cells. Study observations and caveats: When CXCR3-positive naive cells were set against CXCR3-negative naive cells, the former had more hydrophobic TRB CDR3s.

The material sequenced was naive CXCR3+ CD8+ T cells from blood. Subset denoted: CD45RO-CCR7+CD27+CD95- naive CD8+ T cells expressing CXCR3 (TNR3+). The TCR was taken from a human donor in good health. Some clones in this sample may be carry-over from other donors' samples. The gene calls are TRBV6-6 and TRBJ2-1; there is no DNA to check the TCRdb D call of TRBD2. The chain's CDR3 is CASSTSNSYNEQFF.